The clone carrying this T cell receptor (beta chain) was recorded at least ten times. Its matching antigen is unknown. The TCRbeta library incorporated unique molecular identifiers. TCRdb itself ran the PCR reads through MiXCR, one entry per CDR3 protein. The table has around 700,000 distinct CDR3 sequences, 10% to 15% seen once. This specimen comes from a study of T-cell reconstitution after alpha-beta-depleted transplantation in children. General study findings and limits: Expanded clones from the graft, numbering several hundred, reportedly supplied alpha-beta T cells about two months after transplant. It was surviving recipient T cells and thymic progenitors that gave some patients high TCRbeta diversity at day 60.

In germline, CDR1 is MDHEN, CDR2 SYDVKM. V lost 5 bases to trimming and J lost 4 bases, with 7 bases between them. The CDR3 contains 12 residues. The receptor was isolated from a girl aged 2-10 years with congenital amegakaryocytic thrombocytopenia, due to receive a stem cell transplant. This specimen consisted of PBMCs, obtained before TCRalphabeta/CD19-depleted stem cell transplant. This chain links TRBV28 with TRBJ2-3; D is undetermined. CDR3 residues: CASSLLPDTQYF. The CDR3 bases are TGTGCCAGCAGTCTCCTCCCAGATACGCAGTATTTT.